Listed below are T cell receptor beta chains from one sample, sequenced in a study of shared clonotypes between healthy human individuals. Clones were sequenced by immunoSEQ multiplex PCR, and TCRdb holds only the in-frame ones, with some missing. The sample records roughly 1,600,000 clones, approximately 98.5% being singletons. The sample comprised naive CD4+ T cells sorted from blood. The source of these receptors is a man aged 30-40 years in good health. The CDR3 runs from the conserved cysteine through the conserved F or W. The D gene is left open where the match is weak. Size values are once, few and many counts, or a class for expanded clones, and some rows have none.

j_gene	v_gene	abundance	len	d_gene	CDR3nt	CDR3aa
TRBJ2-2	TRBV5-1	NA	14	NA	TGCGCCAGCAACGGTCAATCGAACACCGGGGAGCTGTTTTTT	CASNGQSNTGELFF
TRBJ2-1	TRBV5-1	NA	15	NA	TGCGCCAGCAGCTTGACAGGTATACCAAACAATGAGCAGTTCTTC	CASSLTGIPNNEQFF
TRBJ2-3	TRBV30	NA	14	NA	TGTGCCTGGACGATCGGGACTAGCACAGATACGCAGTATTTT	CAWTIGTSTDTQYF
TRBJ2-3	TRBV19	NA	16	TRBD2	TGTGCCAGTAGTCCCGGACTAGCGGGAGTAATTGATACGCAGTATTTT	CASSPGLAGVIDTQYF
TRBJ2-7	TRBV18	NA	15	NA	TGTGCCAGCTCACCACTCGACAGGCCGGAGGGCGAGCAGTACTTC	CASSPLDRPEGEQYF
TRBJ1-4	TRBV28	NA	15	NA	TGTGCCAGCAGTTTAAGCCCCGGGACATCGGGAAAACTGTTTTTT	CASSLSPGTSGKLFF
TRBJ2-2	TRBV18	NA	15	NA	TGTGCCAGCTCACCCTCCATCGCCTACACCGGGGAGCTGTTTTTT	CASSPSIAYTGELFF
TRBJ1-3	TRBV6-1	NA	16	NA	TGTGCCAGCAGTGAAACGTTCGTCCACTCTGGAAACACCATATATTTT	CASSETFVHSGNTIYF
TRBJ2-1	TRBV7-8	NA	17	TRBD2	TGTGCCAGCAGCTTGGAGAGACTAGCGGGGCTCTACAATGAGCAGTTCTTC	CASSLERLAGLYNEQFF
TRBJ1-2	TRBV5-4	once	12	NA	TGTGCCAGCAGCACCGACAGCTATGGCTACACCTTC	CASSTDSYGYTF
TRBJ2-7	TRBV10-1	NA	15	NA	TGCGCCAGCAGCCGGTTTCCGGCGCCAGCCTACGAGCAGTACTTC	CASSRFPAPAYEQYF
TRBJ2-5	TRBV2	NA	16	NA	TGTGCCAGCAGCGGTACGGCAAGACGTGTCCAAGAGACCCAGTACTTC	CASSGTARRVQETQYF
TRBJ2-3	TRBV28	once	14	NA	TGTGCCAGCAGCCCGGGGAGCCCCACAGATACGCAGTATTTT	CASSPGSPTDTQYF
TRBJ1-1	TRBV10-3	NA	13	NA	TGTGCCATCAGTGAACATAAGAACACTGAAGCTTTCTTT	CAISEHKNTEAFF
TRBJ2-1	TRBV5-1	NA	17	TRBD2	TGCGCCAGCAGCTTGGATCCCCGGACTAGCGGGGACAATGAGCAGTTCTTC	CASSLDPRTSGDNEQFF
TRBJ1-2	TRBV28	NA	14	TRBD1	TGTGCCAGCAGTCATGACAGGGGGCTTGATGGCTACACCTTC	CASSHDRGLDGYTF
TRBJ1-1	TRBV2	NA	11	NA	TGTGCCAGCGCAAGGAACACTGAAGCTTTCTTT	CASARNTEAFF